This TCR beta chain was captured in a study of T cells in Graves' hyperthyroidism and ophthalmopathy. Study results and caveats: Most clonotypes expanded in the thyroid (above 0.001) were also present in blood. Ophthalmopathy could be told apart from stable hyperthyroidism with a 13 V-J model.

At least ten counts were recorded for this clonotype. Its antigen is undetermined. Amplification of TCR beta CDR3 regions was performed using RNA transcripts as template. Primed by the HTBI set, a first-round RT-PCR was run on the TCR CDR3. TCRdb re-called the multiplex PCR reads through MiXCR, storing one row per CDR3 protein. Of 95,000 to 110,000 distinct CDR3 sequences listed, about 45% were seen once; the top ten hold approximately 24%. Hyperthyroidism of Graves' type that showed no ophthalmopathy progression within 18 months was stable. Trimming cost V 3 bases and J 5 bases, with 8 bases left between them. CDR1 and CDR2 (germline): SGHTA, FQGNSA. There are 12 residues in the CDR3.

The sequenced sample was blood. The rearrangement links TRBV7-2 to TRBJ2-7; D is perhaps TRBD1 (5 bases). The sequence came from a man aged 40-49 years with Graves' hyperthyroidism. This CDR3 reads CASSLKGNEQYF. The CDR3 DNA is TGTGCCAGCAGCTTGAAGGGGAACGAGCAGTACTTC.